This is a list of T cell receptor beta chains from one sample in a study of vaccination effects on CD4 cells after COVID-19. Their cognate antigens are unknown. TCRdb's table, derived via immunoSEQ multiplex PCR, lists solely in-frame clones and lacks some. The sample lists fewer than 75,000 clones, 77% occurring once. The sample was CD4+ T cells from PBMCs cultured without peptide, taken before COVID-19 vaccination. All receptors come from a human donor who received a COVID-19 vaccine. The CDR3 runs from the conserved cysteine through the conserved F or W. D genes are given only for firm matches. Rows give clone size only sometimes, using once, few, many, or a class for an expanded clone.

TRBV28	NA	NA	TRBJ2-4	CASSLPSGGLAKNIQYF	TGTGCCAGCAGTTTACCGTCGGGCGGACTAGCCAAAAACATTCAGTACTTC
TRBV6-5	NA	once	TRBJ1-4	CASSEGETNEKLFF	TGTGCCAGCTCAGAGGGAGAGACTAATGAAAAACTGTTTTTT
TRBV15	NA	NA	TRBJ1-6	CATELGSSYNSPLHF	TGTGCCACCGAGTTGGGGAGCTCCTATAATTCACCCCTCCACTTT
TRBV29-1	TRBD1	NA	TRBJ1-1	CSVLPDRGRTEAFF	TGCAGCGTGCTACCTGACAGGGGGCGCACTGAAGCTTTCTTT
TRBV10-3	NA	NA	TRBJ2-2	CAISEGEKFSGYTGELFF	TGTGCCATCAGTGAGGGGGAAAAGTTTAGCGGATACACCGGGGAGCTGTTTTTT
TRBV7-3	NA	NA	TRBJ2-3	CASSLWGEPSDTQYF	TGTGCCAGCAGCTTATGGGGCGAGCCGTCCGATACGCAGTATTTT
TRBV11-2	NA	NA	TRBJ2-1	CASSFLSRALWEQFF	TGTGCCAGCAGCTTCCTCTCTAGGGCCCTTTGGGAGCAGTTCTTC
TRBV9	NA	NA	TRBJ1-1	CASSVVSPGKRTEAFF	TGTGCCAGCAGCGTAGTATCGCCAGGAAAAAGGACTGAAGCTTTCTTT
TRBV4-1	TRBD1	NA	TRBJ2-2	CASSQFRDRGTGELFF	TGCGCCAGCAGCCAATTCCGGGACAGGGGCACCGGGGAGCTGTTTTTT
TRBV18	NA	NA	TRBJ2-2	CASSPTSFGTGELFF	TGTGCCAGCTCCCCGACCTCTTTCGGCACCGGGGAGCTGTTTTTT
TRBV7-8	TRBD1	NA	TRBJ2-5	CASSQNTGVQETQYF	TGTGCCAGCAGCCAGAACACAGGGGTCCAAGAGACCCAGTACTTC
TRBV10-1	NA	few	TRBJ1-4	CASSLDSEKLFF	TGCGCCAGCAGCCTTGACAGTGAAAAACTGTTTTTT
TRBV6-5	NA	NA	TRBJ1-3	CASSRGMSSGNTIYF	TGTGCCAGCAGCAGAGGTATGAGCTCTGGAAACACCATATATTTT
TRBV13	NA	NA	TRBJ1-4	CASSYGTSPTNEKLFF	TGTGCCAGCAGCTACGGGACTTCTCCAACTAATGAAAAACTGTTTTTT
TRBV7-9	TRBD1	few	TRBJ1-1	CASSLLDRGEAFF	TGTGCCAGCAGCTTATTAGACAGGGGGGAAGCTTTCTTT
TRBV6-5	TRBD1	NA	TRBJ2-3	CASSPPGTDWDTQYF	TGTGCCAGCAGTCCGCCGGGGACAGATTGGGATACGCAGTATTTT
TRBV18	NA	NA	TRBJ2-3	CASSPTATDTQYF	TGTGCCAGCTCACCCACAGCCACAGATACGCAGTATTTT
TRBV19	NA	few	TRBJ1-5	CASSGQRGNQPQHF	TGTGCCAGTAGTGGACAGCGTGGCAATCAGCCCCAGCATTTT
TRBV5-1	NA	NA	TRBJ1-2	CASSLGPVRNYGYTF	TGCGCCAGCAGCTTGGGGCCGGTACGTAACTATGGCTACACCTTC
TRBV6-5	NA	NA	TRBJ2-5	CASSYGDPRETQYF	TGTGCCAGCAGTTACGGAGACCCAAGGGAGACCCAGTACTTC
TRBV21-1	NA	NA	TRBJ1-2	CASSRSYGYTF	TGTGCCAGCAGCAGAAGTTATGGCTACACCTTC
TRBV5-6	NA	NA	TRBJ1-6	CASSFLGRRGSPLHF	TGTGCCAGCAGCTTTCTCGGCAGGAGAGGGTCACCCCTCCACTTT
TRBV28	NA	NA	TRBJ1-5	CASSLFPGHQPQHF	TGTGCCAGCAGTTTATTTCCGGGACATCAGCCCCAGCATTTT
TRBV19	TRBD1	few	TRBJ1-6	CASSIPGQDNSPLHF	TGTGCCAGTAGTATACCGGGACAGGATAATTCACCCCTCCACTTT
TRBV6-4	TRBD1	NA	TRBJ1-1	CASSALTGGRGEAFF	TGTGCCAGCAGTGCTCTAACAGGGGGCAGAGGTGAAGCTTTCTTT
TRBV5-1	TRBD1	few	TRBJ1-2	CASSLGTGQYGYTF	TGCGCCAGCAGCCTAGGGACAGGGCAGTATGGCTACACCTTC
TRBV30	NA	NA	TRBJ1-5	CAWSQTTVSVSNQPQHF	TGTGCCTGGAGTCAAACGACAGTAAGTGTTAGCAATCAGCCCCAGCATTTT
TRBV9	NA	NA	TRBJ2-5	CASSVSLEGTQYF	TGTGCCAGCAGCGTTTCCCTGGAGGGGACCCAGTACTTC
TRBV5-1	NA	NA	TRBJ1-6	CASSLDGVRSPLHF	TGCGCCAGCAGCTTGGACGGGGTTCGGTCACCCCTCCACTTT
TRBV7-6	TRBD2	NA	TRBJ2-5	CASSPYARDSGGETQYF	TGTGCCAGCAGCCCTTATGCCAGAGACTCCGGGGGGGAGACCCAGTACTTC
TRBV7-2	TRBD2	NA	TRBJ2-3	CASSFKEGLPGGGSDTQYF	TGTGCCAGCAGCTTTAAAGAGGGACTCCCGGGGGGGGGATCAGATACGCAGTATTTT
TRBV2	NA	NA	TRBJ2-1	CASSEYTPGQQFF	TGTGCCAGCAGTGAATATACACCCGGCCAGCAGTTCTTC
TRBV27	NA	NA	TRBJ1-2	CASSLKIPPPYGYTF	TGTGCCAGCAGTTTAAAGATACCCCCCCCGTACGGCTACACCTTC
TRBV7-2	NA	NA	TRBJ1-6	CASSSPGGGSYNSPLHF	TGTGCCAGCAGCTCGCCCGGGGGGGGGTCCTATAATTCACCCCTCCACTTT
TRBV19	TRBD1	NA	TRBJ1-2	CASSVDRGSLDGYTF	TGTGCCAGTAGTGTGGACAGGGGGTCTTTGGATGGCTACACCTTC
TRBV30	NA	NA	TRBJ2-1	CAWSVLRGGNEQFF	TGTGCCTGGAGTGTACTCCGAGGGGGGAATGAGCAGTTCTTC
TRBV7-3	NA	NA	TRBJ2-1	CASSGGPGGGDYNEQFF	TGTGCCAGCAGCGGCGGGCCAGGCGGGGGCGATTACAATGAGCAGTTCTTC
TRBV4-1	TRBD1	NA	TRBJ2-5	CASSQGEDRDLETQYF	TGCGCCAGCAGCCAAGGTGAAGACAGGGACCTTGAGACCCAGTACTTC
TRBV7-9	NA	NA	TRBJ1-3	CASSAVQVSGNTIYF	TGTGCCAGCAGCGCAGTACAGGTATCTGGAAACACCATATATTTT
TRBV9	TRBD2	once	TRBJ2-5	CASSVGASGGQQETQYF	TGTGCCAGCAGCGTAGGAGCTAGCGGGGGCCAACAAGAGACCCAGTACTTC
TRBV19	TRBD1	NA	TRBJ2-2	CASSFGTGASTNTGELFF	TGTGCCAGTAGTTTCGGGACAGGGGCGAGTACGAACACCGGGGAGCTGTTTTTT
TRBV7-9	TRBD1	NA	TRBJ1-1	CASSLPEGANTEAFF	TGTGCCAGCAGCTTACCTGAGGGGGCGAACACTGAAGCTTTCTTT
TRBV7-2	TRBD1	few	TRBJ1-1	CASSPRDRGRTEAFF	TGTGCCAGCAGCCCCCGGGACAGGGGGCGGACTGAAGCTTTCTTT
TRBV3-1/TRBV3-2	NA	NA	TRBJ2-2	CASSQSVGELFF	TGTGCCAGCAGCCAATCGGTCGGGGAGCTGTTTTTT
TRBV24-1	TRBD1	NA	TRBJ1-2	CATSDKGALFGTYGYTF	TGTGCCACCAGTGATAAGGGGGCGCTTTTCGGGACCTATGGCTACACCTTC
TRBV30	NA	NA	TRBJ2-1	CAWSGGLSSYNEQFF	TGTGCCTGGAGTGGAGGCTTGAGCTCCTACAATGAGCAGTTCTTC
TRBV7-8	NA	NA	TRBJ2-1	CASSLLQEQFF	TGTGCCAGCAGCTTACTCCAAGAGCAGTTCTTC
TRBV28	NA	once	TRBJ1-2	CASSLGVRVLGYGYTF	TGTGCCAGCAGTTTAGGCGTCAGGGTTTTGGGCTATGGCTACACCTTC
TRBV19	NA	NA	TRBJ1-2	CASSTPTKRRGYTF	TGTGCCAGTAGTACCCCGACGAAGCGACGTGGCTACACCTTC
TRBV28	TRBD2	NA	TRBJ2-5	CASSSFTRGGSGETQYF	TGTGCCAGCAGTTCTTTTACGCGGGGGGGTTCTGGAGAGACCCAGTACTTC
TRBV10-3	NA	NA	TRBJ1-5	CATGTSDQPQHF	TGTGCCACCGGGACATCCGATCAGCCCCAGCATTTT
TRBV10-1	NA	NA	TRBJ2-2	CASRDSSTGELFF	TGCGCCAGCAGAGACAGTAGCACCGGGGAGCTGTTTTTT
TRBV3-1/TRBV3-2	NA	NA	TRBJ1-1	CASSQTSLNTEAFF	TGTGCCAGCAGTCAAACAAGTTTGAACACTGAAGCTTTCTTT
TRBV6-2/TRBV6-3	TRBD1	few	TRBJ1-2	CASSHPGGNYGYTF	TGTGCCAGCAGCCATCCAGGGGGCAACTATGGCTACACCTTC
TRBV3-1/TRBV3-2	NA	NA	TRBJ2-1	CASSQDLDNEQFF	TGTGCCAGCAGCCAAGATTTGGACAATGAGCAGTTCTTC